This TCR beta chain was sequenced during a study of T cells in Graves' hyperthyroidism and ophthalmopathy. A patient was excluded if there was uncontrolled infection, other autoimmune disease, pregnancy or lactation. RNA transcripts provided the source from which TCR beta CDR3 regions were amplified. HTBI primers were the set used in a first-round RT-PCR of the TCR CDR3. TCRdb recomputed calls from the multiplex PCR reads with MiXCR, one row per CDR3 protein. The repertoire includes about 260,000 distinct CDR3 sequences, approximately 26% of them detected once, and about 30% sits in the top ten. Trimming removed 6 bases from V and 2 bases from J, with 11 bases in between. Germline CDR1 MNHNS, CDR2 SASEGT. This CDR3 has 14 amino acids.

This rearrangement joins TRBV6-1 to TRBJ1-5; no reliable D call. The sequencing input was blood. The TCR sequence derives from a man between 40 and 49 years old with Graves' hyperthyroidism that later progressed to Graves' ophthalmopathy. DNA of the CDR3: TGTGCCAGCAGCTCAAAAAGGGGCAATCAGCCCCAGCATTTT. Translation gives CASSSKRGNQPQHF.